This T cell receptor beta chain stems from a study of identical twins. The CDR3 extends over 14 amino acids. V lost 0 bases to trimming and J lost 7 bases, with 15 bases between them. Germline V CDR1 and CDR2: DFQATT, SNEGSKA (reference sequence). Healthy Caucasian donors formed the entire cohort. Comments on this clonotype: Its antigen is undetermined.

Regarding the study as a whole: Modelling approaches yielded underestimates of out-of-frame TCR alpha sharing between monozygotic twins.

One entry per CDR3 protein, called by TCRdb with MiXCR from the 5' RACE reads. The sample lists 1.5 million to 2 million distinct CDR3 sequences, around a third occurring once. Sequencing input: cord blood. The genes are TRBV20-1 and TRBJ1-1, with D possibly being TRBD1 (5 bases). This TCR was recovered from a newborn girl in good health. In DNA form, the CDR3 reads TGCAGTGCTAGAGATCCAGCAGGGCGGATTGAAGCTTTCTTT. Protein: CSARDPAGRIEAFF.